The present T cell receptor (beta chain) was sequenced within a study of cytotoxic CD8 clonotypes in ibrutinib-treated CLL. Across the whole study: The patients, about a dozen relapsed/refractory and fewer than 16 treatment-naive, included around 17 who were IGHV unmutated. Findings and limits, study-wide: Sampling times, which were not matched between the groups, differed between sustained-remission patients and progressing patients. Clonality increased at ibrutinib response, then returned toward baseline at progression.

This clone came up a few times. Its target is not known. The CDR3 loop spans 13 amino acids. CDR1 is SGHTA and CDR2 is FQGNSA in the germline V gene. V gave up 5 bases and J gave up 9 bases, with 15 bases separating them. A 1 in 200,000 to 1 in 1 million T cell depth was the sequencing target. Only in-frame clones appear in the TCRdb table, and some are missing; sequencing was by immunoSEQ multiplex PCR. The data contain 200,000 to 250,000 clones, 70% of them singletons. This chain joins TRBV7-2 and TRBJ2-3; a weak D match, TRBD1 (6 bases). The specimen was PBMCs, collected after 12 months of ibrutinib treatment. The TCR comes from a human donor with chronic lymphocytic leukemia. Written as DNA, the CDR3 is TGTGCCAGCAGCCTCCCTCAGGGGCGGACGCAGTATTTT. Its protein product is CASSLPQGRTQYF.